Reported below is one T cell receptor beta chain. The antigen is not known. The sample is drawn from a study of shared clonotypes between healthy human individuals. Whole-study results and caveats: In a few donors, around 4.5% of naive CD4 clonotypes appeared in common.

Produced via immunoSEQ multiplex PCR; TCRdb's table is partial and in-frame only. The data hold 2.3 million or so clones, with approximately 93% observed a single time. The CDR3 is made up of 13 amino acids. The germline V gene has CDR1 LNHNV and CDR2 YYDKDF (reference sequence). The ends were cut back, 1 base at V and 8 bases at J, with 9 bases in the middle. This clonotype was sampled from a young man in good health. Some clones in this sample may be carry-over from other donors' samples. The sample taken for sequencing was naive CD4+ T cells from PBMCs. Noted subset: CD45RA+ positively selected. The chain links TRBV15 to TRBJ1-5; D call uncertain. CDR3 in amino acids: CATSRGTDKPQHF. The CDR3 coding sequence is TGTGCCACCAGCAGAGGGACGGATAAGCCCCAGCATTTT.